A single sample is the source of the 5 T cell receptor beta chains below, sequenced in a study of blood T cell repertoires in COVID-19. TCRdb's table, derived via immunoSEQ multiplex PCR, lists solely in-frame clones and lacks some. The table shows more than 150,000 clones, with around 87% occurring only once. Sequencing used peripheral blood. Receptor source: a man between 35 and 55 years old with active or convalescent COVID-19.

The chain is built from TRBV27 and TRBJ1-6; the match to TRBD1 covers 7 bases. V was pared by 3 bases and J by 7 bases, with 6 bases of the junction left unmatched. CDR3 length: 15 amino acids. Looked up from germline, CDR1 is MNHEY and CDR2 is SMNVEV (reference sequence). The CDR3 sequence is CASSFSNRGNSPLHF. The CDR3 bases are TGTGCCAGCAGTTTTTCCAACAGGGGCAATTCACCCCTCCACTTT.

This CDR3 is CAWSVPSGGWGEQFF. DNA for the CDR3: TGTGCCTGGAGTGTACCTAGCGGGGGCTGGGGTGAGCAGTTCTTC. This chain connects TRBV30 to TRBJ2-1; 10 nucleotides agree with TRBD2. The CDR3 contains 15 residues. With V trimmed by 0 bases and J by 9 bases, 8 bases remained unmatched. Germline-derived CDR1 and CDR2 are GTSNPN and SVGIG (reference sequence). The full variable domain, its missing parts supplied by reference TRBV30 and TRBJ2-1, is SQTIHQWPATLVQPVGSPLSLECTVEGTSNPNLYWYRQAAGRGLQLLFYSVGIGQISSEVPQNLSASRPQDRQFILSSKKLLLSDSGFYLCAWSVPSGGWGEQFFGPGTRLTVL.

This chain links TRBV6-5 with TRBJ2-1; TRBD1 matches at 7 bases. CDR1 MNHEY and CDR2 SVGAGI come from the germline V gene. This CDR3 comprises 15 residues. V trimming: 9 bases; J trimming: 9 bases; junction bases outside the gene matches: 17. CDR3 region: CASCLGQGEGVEQFF. The DNA of the CDR3 is TGTGCCAGTTGCCTTGGTCAGGGGGAAGGGGTTGAGCAGTTCTTC.

This clone was counted only a few times. The chain employs TRBV2 and TRBJ1-1, with D unclear. The CDR3 runs 12 residues. Trimming cost V 6 bases and J 5 bases, with 10 bases left between them. Germline V CDR1 and CDR2: SNHLY, FYNNEI. CDR3 DNA sequence: TGTGCCAGCAGCTCTGACACGACTGAAGCTTTCTTT. Its translation: CASSSDTTEAFF.

The V gene is TRBV7-8, the J gene TRBJ2-5, with D perhaps TRBD1 (5 bases). This CDR3 spans 14 amino acids. Trimming left V 0 bases short and J 5 bases short, with 10 bases between. Germline V gene data show CDR1 as SGHVS and CDR2 as FQNEAQ. The CDR3 region has the DNA TGTGCCAGCAGCTTAGCGAGCCAGGGTGAGACCCAGTACTTC. Translating it yields CASSLASQGETQYF.